These 19 T cell receptor beta chains share one sample of origin, sequenced in a study of T cells in Graves' hyperthyroidism and ophthalmopathy. Template material for amplifying TCR beta CDR3 regions consisted of RNA transcripts. The TCR CDR3 was amplified in a first-round RT-PCR using the HTBI primer set. One entry per CDR3 protein, called by TCRdb with MiXCR from the multiplex PCR reads. The repertoire holds hundreds of thousands of distinct CDR3 sequences, with 12% to 15% as singletons. Material for sequencing was blood. These receptor sequences come from a woman aged 18-29 years with Graves' hyperthyroidism.

This clonotype has at least ten counts. This chain uses TRBV20-1 with TRBJ1-2; D gene uncertain. Trimming stripped 0 bases from V and 2 bases from J, with 7 bases between. The CDR3 totals 13 residues. Germline CDR1 and CDR2: DFQATT and SNEGSKA (reference sequence). The CDR3 sequence is CSARDLWNYGYTF. The CDR3 coding sequence is TGCAGTGCTAGAGATCTGTGGAACTATGGCTACACCTTC.

There are many counts of this clonotype. The chain is built from TRBV2 and TRBJ1-4; the D gene is possibly TRBD1 (6 bases). V gave up 1 base and J gave up 7 bases, with 13 bases separating them. Germline loops: CDR1 SNHLY, CDR2 FYNNEI. CDR3 length equals 15 residues. The CDR3 DNA reads as TGTGCCAGCAGTGAAGAACAGGGATACGGTGAAAAACTGTTTTTT. Translating gives CASSEEQGYGEKLFF.

This clonotype was detected a few times. The chain has TRBV4-3 and TRBJ2-3, with a weak D call TRBD1 (6 bases). V was pared by 0 bases and J by 0 bases, with 7 bases between. Germline V CDR1 and CDR2: LGHNA, YSLEER. There are 15 residues in the CDR3. CDR3 residues: CASSQEGQSTDTQYF. The CDR3 DNA is TGCGCCAGCAGCCAAGAAGGACAGAGCACAGATACGCAGTATTTT.

A remark on this clonotype: Given a much more abundant clone one base away, this may be a read error. This chain joins TRBV5-1 and TRBJ2-7; no reliable D call. Trimming shortened V by 0 bases and J by 3 bases, and 13 bases separated the two germline ends. Germline assignment: CDR1 SGHRS and CDR2 YFSETQ. The CDR3 loop spans 15 amino acids. The CDR3 DNA reads as TGCGCCAGCAGCTTGGGCTTCACCAAGATCTACGAGCAGTACTTC. This encodes CASSLGFTKIYEQYF.

This clonotype was detected many times. The rearrangement joins TRBV3-1 to TRBJ2-5, with D unresolved. The CDR3 has 14 residues. Germline V gene sequence: CDR1 LGHDT, CDR2 YNNKEL (reference sequence). Deletions cut 0 bases from V and 7 bases from J, with 12 bases between. CDR3 in amino acids: CASSQETVQATQYF. CDR3 DNA sequence: TGTGCCAGCAGCCAAGAAACGGTTCAGGCGACCCAGTACTTC.

This clonotype was detected a few times. CDR3: CASSLGHRGANYGYTF. In DNA, the CDR3 is TGTGCCAGCAGCTTAGGCCACAGGGGGGCTAACTATGGCTACACCTTC. J is TRBJ1-2 and V is TRBV11-2; 8 nucleotides agree with TRBD1. In germline, CDR1 is SGHAT, CDR2 FQNNGV. The J segment lost 0 bases and the V segment lost 1 base, leaving 4 bases of the junction unmatched. The CDR3 consists of 16 residues.

This clonotype has more than one count but fewer than ten. V gene TRBV20-1 combines with J gene TRBJ1-1; TRBD1 might be the D (5 bases). Trimming removed 5 bases from V and 7 bases from J, with 14 bases in between. The CDR3 runs 12 residues. Germline values: CDR1 DFQATT, CDR2 SNEGSKA (reference sequence). CDR3 bases: TGCAGTGCTCCACCGGGACCGAATGAAGCTTTCTTT. Amino acid sequence: CSAPPGPNEAFF.

Comment on this clonotype: This may come from a read error, since a much larger clone is one base off. The chain joins TRBV11-2 to TRBJ2-7, with D uncertain. Germline V gene data show CDR1 as SGHAT and CDR2 as FQNNGV. The CDR3 extends over 14 amino acids. V was shortened by 5 bases and J by 6 bases, with 17 bases between the two germline ends. DNA of the CDR3: TGTGCCAGCAGCCCCCCGGCTGGCGACTGCGAGCAGTACTTC. Amino acids: CASSPPAGDCEQYF.

This clonotype was seen ten or more times. The V call is TRBV18, the J call TRBJ2-7, with TRBD1 as a possible D gene (5 bases). Trimming shortened V by 1 base and J by 7 bases, and 17 bases separated the two germline ends. This CDR3 comprises 15 residues. Germline CDR1 KGHSH, CDR2 LQKENI. The CDR3 sequence is CASSPQAGPPLEQYF. DNA of the CDR3: TGTGCCAGCTCACCACAAGCAGGGCCCCCCTTGGAGCAGTACTTC.

There are a few counts of this clonotype. The junction departs from the called germline gene at one end, perhaps through a read error. This chain joins TRBV19 and TRBJ2-7, with D perhaps assigned TRBD1 or TRBD2 (7 bases each). There are 15 residues in the CDR3. Germline assignment: CDR1 LNHDA and CDR2 SQIVND (reference sequence). The CDR3 region has the DNA TGTGCCAGTAGTACCCGGGGAGGGGGCTCCGACGAGCAGTACTTC. It specifies CASSTRGGGSDEQYF.

This clonotype was picked up many times. The J gene is TRBJ2-1, the V gene TRBV12-3 or TRBV12-4; possibly TRBD1 for D (6 bases). CDR3 length equals 13 residues. V gave up 9 bases and J gave up 7 bases, with 16 bases separating them. This CDR3 reads CASLDSPGNEQFF. The CDR3 coding sequence is TGTGCCAGTTTGGACAGCCCGGGGAATGAGCAGTTCTTC.

CDR3 DNA: TGCAGTGCTAGAGATCCGACTAGCGGGAGAAACTACGAGCAGTACTTC. This codes for CSARDPTSGRNYEQYF. The J gene is TRBJ2-7, the V gene TRBV20-1, with TRBD2 matching over 12 bases. After removal of 0 bases from V and 3 bases from J, the junction contained 6 bases not matched to a gene. This CDR3 region has 16 residues. CDR1 DFQATT and CDR2 SNEGSKA come from the germline V gene (reference sequence).

In regard to this clonotype: This may be a read error: a much more frequent sequence differs by one nucleotide. This chain links TRBV12-3 or TRBV12-4 with TRBJ2-1, with D possibly TRBD1 on 6 matching bases. Trimming left V 5 bases short and J 6 bases short, with 14 bases between. This CDR3 contains 14 residues. The CDR3 sequence is CASSRELGGNEQFF. CDR3 in DNA: TGTGCCAGCAGTCGGGAACTAGGGGGCAATGAGCAGTTCTTC.

This clonotype has ten or more counts. The chain couples TRBV12-3 or TRBV12-4 to TRBJ2-1, with 11 bases aligning to TRBD2. The ends lost 6 bases at V and 5 bases at J; junction bases unmatched: 15. The CDR3 extends over 18 amino acids. CDR3: CASSLEVITSGRDNEQFF. Written as DNA, the CDR3 is TGTGCCAGCAGCCTCGAAGTAATAACTAGCGGGAGAGACAATGAGCAGTTCTTC.

In its sample, this clonotype was seen many times. V usage is TRBV2 and J usage is TRBJ2-1; 14 positions match TRBD2. Germline CDR1 SNHLY, CDR2 FYNNEI. CDR3 length equals 15 residues. Losses at the gene ends were 5 bases for V and 8 bases for J; bases not matched to a gene: 5. The CDR3 sequence is CASSPGLAGADEQFF. Here the CDR3 DNA reads TGTGCCAGCAGTCCGGGACTAGCGGGAGCGGATGAGCAGTTCTTC.

This chain connects TRBV10-3 to TRBJ2-3; D remains unclear. V dropped 2 bases and J dropped 4 bases, with 16 bases sitting between them. This CDR3 contains 16 residues. Germline V gene sequence: CDR1 ENHRY, CDR2 SYGVKD. The CDR3 here is CAISERVESTADTQYF. As DNA, the CDR3 is TGTGCCATCAGTGAGAGAGTTGAGTCGACGGCAGATACGCAGTATTTT.

On this clonotype itself: At one end the junction does not follow the germline gene, possibly because of a read error. The chain recombines TRBV14 with TRBJ1-2; D is unresolved. CDR3 length: 13 residues. CDR1 is SGHDN and CDR2 is FVKESK in the germline V gene. The CDR3 reads CASSRGKNYGHTF. In DNA, the CDR3 is TGTGCCAGCAGCCGCGGAAAGAACTATGGCCACACCTTC.

This chain connects TRBV3-1 to TRBJ2-1; D gene uncertain. Germline-derived CDR1 and CDR2 are LGHDT and YNNKEL (reference sequence). Trimming stripped 0 bases from V and 7 bases from J, with 13 bases between. The CDR3 runs to 15 residues. As DNA, the CDR3 is TGTGCCAGCAGCCAAGAATGGGTGACGGCAAATGAGCAGTTCTTC. Translating it yields CASSQEWVTANEQFF.

The V and J genes are TRBV19 and TRBJ2-1, with D perhaps being TRBD1 or TRBD2 (6 bases each). Germline V CDR1 and CDR2: LNHDA, SQIVND (reference sequence). Trimming stripped 3 bases from V and 3 bases from J, with 12 bases between. The CDR3 has 15 amino acids. This chain's CDR3 is CASSIVGGDYNEQFF. In DNA form, the CDR3 reads TGTGCCAGTAGTATCGTGGGGGGCGACTACAATGAGCAGTTCTTC.